This T cell receptor (beta chain) emerged from a study of T cells in Graves' hyperthyroidism and ophthalmopathy. Amplification of TCR beta CDR3 regions was performed using RNA transcripts as template. Researchers ran a first-round RT-PCR on the TCR CDR3 using the HTBI primer set. One entry per CDR3 protein, called by TCRdb with MiXCR from the multiplex PCR reads. The sample records around 520,000 distinct CDR3 sequences, 12% to 15% being singletons. Trimming removed 1 base from V and 7 bases from J, with 14 bases in between. The CDR3 is 15 amino acids. Per the germline V gene, CDR1 is SNHLY and CDR2 is FYNNEI. Diagnoses were made from clinical symptoms, serum measures (thyroxine and TRAb), thyroid ultrasound and orbital computed tomography. This clonotype was recorded many times.

Sequenced material: blood. The chain carries TRBV2 and TRBJ1-5; D unresolved. The TCR comes from a woman aged 40 to 50 with Graves' hyperthyroidism. The CDR3 sequence is CASSEGKTQSQPQHF. Here the CDR3 DNA reads TGTGCCAGCAGTGAAGGGAAGACTCAATCACAGCCCCAGCATTTT.